These T cell receptor beta chains were read from a single sample in a study of T cell clones after liver transplantation. The data were produced by immunoSEQ multiplex PCR, yet TCRdb's version contains in-frame clones alone and is incomplete. The sample yields approximately 19,000 clones, 75% to 85% seen once. The sample here was CD8+ T cells from blood, taken roughly 48 months after liver transplant. The receptors come from a human patient who received a liver transplant. Some T cells may have originated in the graft donor. CDR3s include the opening cysteine and the closing phenylalanine or tryptophan. The D gene is left open where the match is weak. Size values are once, few and many counts, or a class for expanded clones, and some rows have none.

j_call d_call clone_size v_call cdr3_length cdr3_aa cdr3_nt
TRBJ2-7 - many TRBV2 14 CASSDAGYNYEQYF TGTGCCAGCAGTGATGCGGGATACAACTACGAGCAGTACTTC
TRBJ2-5 - - TRBV4-1 16 CASSQTRGRVQETQYF TGCGCCAGCAGCCAAACCCGGGGAAGGGTCCAAGAGACCCAGTACTTC
TRBJ2-7 - - TRBV5-1 13 CASSVGPSGEQYF TGCGCCAGCAGCGTCGGACCGTCGGGGGAGCAGTACTTC
TRBJ2-7 TRBD1 - TRBV6-6 13 CASSRGGGYEQYF TGTGCCAGCAGTAGAGGGGGCGGCTACGAGCAGTACTTC
TRBJ2-3 TRBD2 - TRBV7-3 15 CASSPEREGQDTQYF TGTGCCAGCAGCCCGGAGCGGGAGGGCCAAGATACGCAGTATTTT
TRBJ2-2 TRBD2 once TRBV13 15 CASSPGLANTGELFF TGTGCCAGCAGCCCGGGACTAGCGAACACCGGGGAGCTGTTTTTT
TRBJ2-7 TRBD1 - TRBV7-2 16 CASSSPDRGLTYEQYF TGTGCCAGCAGCTCGCCGGACAGGGGGTTAACCTACGAGCAGTACTTC
TRBJ2-7 - - TRBV7-3 13 CASSLGVDYEQYF TGTGCCAGCAGCTTAGGGGTTGACTACGAGCAGTACTTC
TRBJ2-5 - - TRBV29-1 12 CSVVAGYPTQYF TGCAGCGTTGTCGCAGGATACCCGACCCAGTACTTC
TRBJ2-7 - - TRBV6-1 13 CASSGTVTYEQYF TGTGCCAGCAGTGGAACGGTGACCTACGAGCAGTACTTC
TRBJ2-2 - once TRBV5-6 17 CASSLAVGVLNTGELFF TGTGCCAGCAGCTTGGCCGTGGGGGTCTTGAACACCGGGGAGCTGTTTTTT
TRBJ1-1 - - TRBV28 13 CASSFPGVIEAFF TGTGCCAGCAGTTTTCCCGGTGTAATTGAAGCTTTCTTT
TRBJ2-1 - - TRBV9 16 CASSVDGGAGDNEQFF TGTGCCAGCAGCGTAGATGGGGGGGCTGGTGACAATGAGCAGTTCTTC
TRBJ2-2 - - TRBV4-3 15 CASSQDPRATGELFF TGCGCCAGCAGCCAAGATCCCAGAGCTACCGGGGAGCTGTTTTTT
TRBJ1-5 TRBD1 once TRBV27 17 CASSSTGGLYSNQPQHF TGTGCCAGCAGTTCGACAGGGGGCCTATATAGCAATCAGCCCCAGCATTTT
TRBJ1-2 - once TRBV4-3 15 CASSSRMGAFLGYTF TGCGCCAGCAGCTCGCGTATGGGAGCCTTTCTTGGCTACACCTTC
TRBJ1-1 TRBD1 - TRBV18 15 CASSPPKGANTEAFF TGTGCCAGCTCACCACCTAAGGGGGCAAACACTGAAGCTTTCTTT
TRBJ2-7 - - TRBV7-9 13 CASSPTTATEQYF TGTGCCAGCAGCCCTACGACAGCTACCGAGCAGTACTTC
TRBJ2-5 TRBD2 - TRBV18 14 CASSPSGGKETQYF TGTGCCAGCTCACCTAGCGGGGGGAAAGAGACCCAGTACTTC
TRBJ2-7 - - TRBV5-6 12 CASSFGSGEQYF TGTGCCAGCAGCTTTGGATCAGGCGAGCAGTACTTC
TRBJ2-7 - once TRBV7-9 15 CASSLIQAAPYEQYF TGTGCCAGCAGCTTAATACAGGCAGCTCCCTACGAGCAGTACTTC
TRBJ1-5 TRBD1 - TRBV4-3 15 CASSQDFTGDQPQHF TGCGCCAGCAGCCAAGATTTCACAGGGGACCAGCCCCAGCATTTT
TRBJ1-6 TRBD1 - TRBV6-6 12 CASNTGGWPLHF TGTGCCAGCAACACAGGGGGTTGGCCCCTCCACTTT
TRBJ2-1 - - TRBV6-5 15 CASSYWSVGAGEQFF TGTGCCAGCAGTTACTGGTCAGTGGGGGCGGGTGAGCAGTTCTTC
TRBJ1-4 TRBD1 - TRBV9 11 CASGQGEKLFF TGTGCCAGCGGACAGGGGGAAAAACTGTTTTTT
TRBJ2-1 - - TRBV5-6 12 CASSFRDDEQFF TGTGCCAGCAGCTTCAGGGACGATGAGCAGTTCTTC
TRBJ2-3 - - TRBV4-2 15 CASSKGHDVVDTQYF TGTGCCAGCAGCAAGGGACATGACGTCGTAGATACGCAGTATTTT
TRBJ1-3 - few TRBV12-5 15 CASGNTGSSGNTIYF TGTGCTAGTGGGAACACAGGGAGCTCTGGAAACACCATATATTTT
TRBJ1-2 - - TRBV10-3 13 CAISGGAPYGYTF TGTGCCATCAGTGGGGGGGCCCCTTATGGCTACACCTTC
TRBJ1-1 TRBD1 - TRBV29-1 12 CSVLDRATEAFF TGCAGCGTTCTTGACAGGGCTACTGAAGCTTTCTTT
TRBJ2-7 - - TRBV21-1 14 CASSRPGQGYEQYF TGTGCCAGCAGCAGACCGGGCCAAGGCTACGAGCAGTACTTC
TRBJ2-1 TRBD1 - TRBV7-6 17 CASSSRGIGGWSNEQFF TGTGCCAGCAGCAGCAGGGGAATAGGGGGCTGGTCCAATGAGCAGTTCTTC
TRBJ2-7 - once TRBV27 14 CASSLSKGSYEQYF TGTGCCAGCAGTTTATCGAAGGGTAGCTACGAGCAGTACTTC
TRBJ2-7 TRBD1 - TRBV7-2 14 CASSSMGQVYEQYF TGTGCCAGCAGCTCCATGGGACAGGTCTACGAGCAGTACTTC
TRBJ2-7 - - TRBV9 15 CASSVEGTSRYEQYF TGTGCCAGCAGCGTAGAGGGTACGAGCAGGTACGAGCAGTACTTC
TRBJ2-7 - - TRBV4-1 15 CASSQGGSPDYEQYF TGCGCCAGCAGCCAAGGTGGCTCCCCGGACTACGAGCAGTACTTC
TRBJ2-7 - - TRBV21-1 12 CAPAQGTYEQYF TGTGCCCCTGCACAGGGGACCTACGAGCAGTACTTC
TRBJ2-3 TRBD1 few TRBV19 15 CASSIRDRVHLTQYF TGTGCCAGTAGTATCCGGGACAGGGTCCATTTAACGCAGTATTTT
TRBJ2-5 TRBD2 - TRBV5-7 15 CASSQKRGGYETQYF TGTGCCAGCAGCCAAAAGCGGGGGGGATACGAGACCCAGTACTTC
TRBJ2-7 TRBD2 - TRBV4-3 14 CASSVSAGSYEQYF TGCGCCAGCAGCGTCTCAGCGGGATCATACGAGCAGTACTTC
TRBJ1-1 - once TRBV25-1 13 CASSERGITEAFF TGTGCCAGCAGTGAAAGGGGTATCACTGAAGCTTTCTTT
TRBJ2-7 - - TRBV6-5 14 CASSFYHGTYEQYF TGTGCCAGCAGTTTTTACCACGGTACCTACGAGCAGTACTTC
TRBJ2-5 - - TRBV19 16 CASSPELEGEGETQYF TGTGCCAGTAGTCCGGAATTGGAGGGAGAAGGAGAGACCCAGTACTTC
TRBJ1-2 TRBD1 - TRBV5-4 14 CASSLGQGANGYTF TGTGCCAGCAGCCTAGGACAGGGGGCGAATGGCTACACCTTC
TRBJ2-7 TRBD2 - TRBV7-3 14 CASSSTSGGFKQYF TGTGCCAGCAGCTCTACTAGCGGGGGGTTCAAGCAGTACTTC
TRBJ1-5 TRBD1 - TRBV4-1 14 CASSLGQGNQPQHF TGCGCCAGCAGCCTGGGACAGGGGAACCAGCCCCAGCATTTT
TRBJ1-5 - few TRBV6-6 15 CASSSHHRSNQPQHF TGTGCCAGCAGTTCCCACCACAGGTCAAATCAGCCCCAGCATTTT
TRBJ2-7 TRBD1 medium-sized TRBV10-3 14 CAIRAGTAIYEQYF TGTGCCATCAGAGCCGGGACAGCAATCTACGAGCAGTACTTC
TRBJ2-7 - once TRBV27 12 CASSLRGYEQYF TGTGCCAGCAGTCTCAGGGGCTACGAGCAGTACTTC
TRBJ2-7 TRBD1 few TRBV18 14 CASSPPGQDYEQYF TGTGCCAGCTCACCACCGGGACAGGACTACGAGCAGTACTTC
TRBJ2-7 TRBD1 - TRBV6-1 15 CASSKRTGGSYEQYF TGTGCCAGCAGTAAGAGGACAGGGGGCTCCTACGAGCAGTACTTC
TRBJ2-3 TRBD1 - TRBV5-5 14 CASSPGQGEDTQYF TGTGCCAGCAGCCCGGGACAGGGGGAAGATACGCAGTATTTT